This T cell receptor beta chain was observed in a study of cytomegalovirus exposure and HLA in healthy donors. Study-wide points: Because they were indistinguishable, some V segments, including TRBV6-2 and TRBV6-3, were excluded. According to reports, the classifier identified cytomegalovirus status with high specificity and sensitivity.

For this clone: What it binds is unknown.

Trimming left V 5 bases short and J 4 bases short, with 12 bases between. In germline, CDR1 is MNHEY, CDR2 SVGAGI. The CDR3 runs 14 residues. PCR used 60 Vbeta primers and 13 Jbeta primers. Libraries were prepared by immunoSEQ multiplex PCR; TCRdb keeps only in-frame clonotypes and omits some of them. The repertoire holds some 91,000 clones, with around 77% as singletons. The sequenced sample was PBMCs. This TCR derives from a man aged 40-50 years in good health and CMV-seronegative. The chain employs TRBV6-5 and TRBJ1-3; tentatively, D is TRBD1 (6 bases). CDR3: CASSPDSGGNTIYF. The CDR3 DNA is TGTGCCAGCAGTCCGGACAGTGGGGGAAACACCATATATTTT.